This T cell receptor beta chain emerged from a study of T cells in Graves' hyperthyroidism and ophthalmopathy. Not enrolled were patients with uncontrolled infection, other autoimmune disease, pregnancy or lactation. Amplification yielded TCR beta CDR3 regions, with RNA transcripts as the source. The TCR CDR3 first-round RT-PCR relied on the HTBI primer set. TCRdb reprocessed the multiplex PCR reads with MiXCR, giving one entry per CDR3 protein. Altogether hundreds of thousands of distinct CDR3 sequences are present, nearly 45% being singletons, with the ten largest covering approximately 7.2%. Findings and limits, study-wide: It was a median approximately 7.1 months before onset that the model predicted ophthalmopathy. A model of 13 V-J pairs discriminated ophthalmopathy from stable hyperthyroidism. Most expanded thyroid clonotypes above 0.001 also appeared in blood.

On this clonotype: The antigen is not known.

Sequencing was carried out using peripheral blood or thyroid tissue (not recorded which). This receptor was obtained from an adult man with Graves' disease, either hyperthyroidism or ophthalmopathy (not recorded which).

The CDR3 protein is CSVGEGRTLKLFF. The CDR3 coding sequence is TGCAGCGTTGGGGAGGGACGAACACTGAAGCTGTTTTTT. This rearrangement joins TRBV29-1 to TRBJ2-2; 7 bases match TRBD2. The germline V gene has CDR1 SQVTM and CDR2 ANQGSEA. The CDR3 has 13 amino acids. V shed 4 bases and J 12 bases; nucleotides not matched to a gene: 11.